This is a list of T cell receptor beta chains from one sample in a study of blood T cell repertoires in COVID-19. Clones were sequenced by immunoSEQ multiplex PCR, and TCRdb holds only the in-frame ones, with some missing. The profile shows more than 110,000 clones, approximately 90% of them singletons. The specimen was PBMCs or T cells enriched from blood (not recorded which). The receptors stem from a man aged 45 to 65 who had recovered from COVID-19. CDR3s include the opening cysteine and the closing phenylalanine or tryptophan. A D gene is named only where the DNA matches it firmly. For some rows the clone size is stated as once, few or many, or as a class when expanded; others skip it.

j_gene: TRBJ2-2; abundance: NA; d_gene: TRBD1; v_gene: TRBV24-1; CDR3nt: TGTGCCACCAGTGGAAGGGTGGGACAGGGCCGAAACACCGGGGAGCTGTTTTTT; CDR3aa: CATSGRVGQGRNTGELFF
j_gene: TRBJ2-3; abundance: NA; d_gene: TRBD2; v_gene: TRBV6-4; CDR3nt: TGTGCCAGCAGTGTAGCGGGAGTAGGGGATACGCAGTATTTT; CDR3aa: CASSVAGVGDTQYF
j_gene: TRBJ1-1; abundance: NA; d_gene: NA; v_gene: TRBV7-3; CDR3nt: TGTGCCAGCAGCTTTGGGGCAGCAAACACTGAAGCTTTCTTT; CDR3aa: CASSFGAANTEAFF
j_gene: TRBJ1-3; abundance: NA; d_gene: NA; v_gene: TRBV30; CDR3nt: TGTGCCTGGAGTAAAGGGGTAGGAAACACCATATATTTT; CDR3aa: CAWSKGVGNTIYF
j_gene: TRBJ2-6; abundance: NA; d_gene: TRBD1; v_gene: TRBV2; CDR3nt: TGTGCCAGCAGTGTGAAGGGACAGGGGGCATCTGGGGCCAACGTCCTGACTTTC; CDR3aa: CASSVKGQGASGANVLTF
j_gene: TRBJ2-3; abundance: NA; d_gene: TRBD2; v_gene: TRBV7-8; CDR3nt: TGTGCCAGCTTACGAGCGGGGAACACAGATACGCAGTATTTT; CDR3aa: CASLRAGNTDTQYF
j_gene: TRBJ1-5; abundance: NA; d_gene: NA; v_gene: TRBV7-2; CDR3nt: TGTGCCAGCAGCGACGGACATGCTAGACATCAGCCCCAGCATTTT; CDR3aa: CASSDGHARHQPQHF
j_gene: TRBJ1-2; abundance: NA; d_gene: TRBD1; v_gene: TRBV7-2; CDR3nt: TGTGCCAGCAGCTTAGAGCCCCAGGGACAGGGACGCGGCACCTTC; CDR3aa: CASSLEPQGQGRGTF
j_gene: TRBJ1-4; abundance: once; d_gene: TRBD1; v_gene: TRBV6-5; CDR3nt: TGTGCCAGCAGTTCCCCCTCCGGGACAGGGACTGAAAAACTGTTTTTT; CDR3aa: CASSSPSGTGTEKLFF
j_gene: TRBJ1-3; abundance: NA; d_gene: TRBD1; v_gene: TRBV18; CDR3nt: TGTGCCAGCTCACCACCTGGGACAGGGGGATTGAACACCATATATTTT; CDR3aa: CASSPPGTGGLNTIYF
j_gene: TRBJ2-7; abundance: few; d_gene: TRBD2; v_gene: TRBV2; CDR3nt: TGTGCCAGCAAGACTAGCGGGGCGACCTCCGAGCAGTACTTC; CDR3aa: CASKTSGATSEQYF
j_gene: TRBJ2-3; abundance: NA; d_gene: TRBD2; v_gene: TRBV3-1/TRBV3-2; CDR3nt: TGTGCCAGCCGCCCCACTAGCGGGAGGTCGGTAGGCACAGATACGCAGTATTTT; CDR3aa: CASRPTSGRSVGTDTQYF
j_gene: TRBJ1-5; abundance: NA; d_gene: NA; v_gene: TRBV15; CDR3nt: TGTGCCACCAGCAGGATGGCTCCTTCCTCACAGCCCCAGCATTTT; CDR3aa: CATSRMAPSSQPQHF
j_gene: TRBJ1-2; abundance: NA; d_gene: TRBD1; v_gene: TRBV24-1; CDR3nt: TGTGCCACCAGTGACGGACAGGGTTACTATGGCTACACCTTC; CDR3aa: CATSDGQGYYGYTF
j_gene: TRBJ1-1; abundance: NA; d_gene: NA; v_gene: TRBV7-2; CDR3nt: TGTGCCAGCAGCTTAGGACAGGTTTCGAACACTGAAGCTTTCTTT; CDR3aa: CASSLGQVSNTEAFF
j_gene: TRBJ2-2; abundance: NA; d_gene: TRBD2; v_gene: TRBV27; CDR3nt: TGTGCCAGCAGGCGGATAAGGGGACTAGCAAACACCGGGGAGCTGTTTTTT; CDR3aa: CASRRIRGLANTGELFF
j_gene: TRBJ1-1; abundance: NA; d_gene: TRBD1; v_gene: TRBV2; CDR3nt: TGTGCCAGCAGGGTAACAGGGGGCAGAGCTGAAGCTTTCTTT; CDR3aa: CASRVTGGRAEAFF
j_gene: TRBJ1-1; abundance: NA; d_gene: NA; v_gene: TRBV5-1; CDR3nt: TGCGCCAGCAGCTTTGCGGAGAACACTGAAGCTTTCTTT; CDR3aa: CASSFAENTEAFF
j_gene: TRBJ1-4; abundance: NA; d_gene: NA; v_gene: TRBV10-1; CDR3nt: TGCGCCAGCAGTGCCGGCAGGCCTAATGAAAAACTGTTTTTT; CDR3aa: CASSAGRPNEKLFF
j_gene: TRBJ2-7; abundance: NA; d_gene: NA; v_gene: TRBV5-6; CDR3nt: TGTGCCAGCAGCTTTGGCGGGCAGGCCGACTTC; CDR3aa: CASSFGGQADF
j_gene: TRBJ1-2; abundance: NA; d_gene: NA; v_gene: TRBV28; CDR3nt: TGTGCCAGCAGTTTGGGGAGGGCCTATGGCTACACCTTC; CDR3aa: CASSLGRAYGYTF
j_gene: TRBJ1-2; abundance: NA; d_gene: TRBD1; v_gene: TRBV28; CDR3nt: TGTGCCAGCAGAACCGTCGACAGGGTCTCTCTTGGCTACACCTTC; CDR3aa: CASRTVDRVSLGYTF
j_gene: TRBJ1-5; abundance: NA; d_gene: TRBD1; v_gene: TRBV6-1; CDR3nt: TGTGCCAGCAGTGAAGGGACAGGGACGCCCCAGCATTTT; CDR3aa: CASSEGTGTPQHF
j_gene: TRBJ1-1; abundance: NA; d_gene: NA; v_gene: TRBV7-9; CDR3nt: TGTGCCAGCAGTTCAGGGTACACTGAAGCTTTCTTT; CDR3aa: CASSSGYTEAFF
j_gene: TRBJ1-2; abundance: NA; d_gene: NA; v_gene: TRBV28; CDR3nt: TGTGCCAGCAGTTTAACGGTCCCGATGGCGGGGGGCTACACCTTC; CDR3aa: CASSLTVPMAGGYTF
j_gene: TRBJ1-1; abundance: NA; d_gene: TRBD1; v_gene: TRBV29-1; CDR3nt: TGCAGCGTTGACTTGGGACAGGGGTACACTGAAGCTTTCTTT; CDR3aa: CSVDLGQGYTEAFF
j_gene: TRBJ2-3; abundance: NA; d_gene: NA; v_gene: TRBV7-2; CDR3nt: TGTGCCAGCAAGCCCTTTGGGGCCGAAACCGATACGCAGTATTTT; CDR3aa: CASKPFGAETDTQYF
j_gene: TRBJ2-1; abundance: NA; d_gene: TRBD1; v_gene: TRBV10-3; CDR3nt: TGTGCCATCAGCCGGGACAGGGGCAATGAGCAGTTCTTC; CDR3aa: CAISRDRGNEQFF
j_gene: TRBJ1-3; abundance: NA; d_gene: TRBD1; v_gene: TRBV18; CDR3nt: TGTGCCAGCTCACCACCTGGGACAGGGAAGAACACCATATATTTT; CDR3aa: CASSPPGTGKNTIYF
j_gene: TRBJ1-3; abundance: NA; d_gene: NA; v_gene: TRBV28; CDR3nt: TGTGCCAGCAGTCTCCAAGTGGGAGGACTCTCTGGAAACACCATATATTTT; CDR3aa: CASSLQVGGLSGNTIYF
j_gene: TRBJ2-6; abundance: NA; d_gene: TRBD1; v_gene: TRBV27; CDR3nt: TGTGCCAGCAGTTCTGCAGGGGGCTCTGGGGCCAACGTCCTGACTTTC; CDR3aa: CASSSAGGSGANVLTF
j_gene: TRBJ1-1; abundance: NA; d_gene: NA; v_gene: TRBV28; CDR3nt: TGTGCCAGCTTGAGGTCAGGGCCTAACACTGAAGCTTTCTTT; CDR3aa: CASLRSGPNTEAFF
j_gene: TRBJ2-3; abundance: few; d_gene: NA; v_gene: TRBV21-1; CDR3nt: TGTGCCAGCAGCAAAATCGACAGTCCTGGCACAGATACGCAGTATTTT; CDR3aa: CASSKIDSPGTDTQYF
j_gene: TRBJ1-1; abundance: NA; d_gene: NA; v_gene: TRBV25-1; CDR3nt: TGTGCCAGCAGTGAACCCGGACAGACTACTGAAGCTTTCTTT; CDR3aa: CASSEPGQTTEAFF
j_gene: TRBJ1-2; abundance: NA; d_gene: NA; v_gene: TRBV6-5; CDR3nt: TGTGCCAGCAGTTACTACAGTAACTATGGCTACACCTTC; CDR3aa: CASSYYSNYGYTF
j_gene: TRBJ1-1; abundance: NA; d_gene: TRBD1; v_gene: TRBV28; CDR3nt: TGTGCCAGCAGTTTACTGGCAGGGGGCGTAGCTTTCTTT; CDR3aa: CASSLLAGGVAFF
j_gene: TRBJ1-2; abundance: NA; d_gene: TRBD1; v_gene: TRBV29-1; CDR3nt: TGCAGCGCCAAACAGGGGGCGGGGATAGGAGGCTACACCTTC; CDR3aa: CSAKQGAGIGGYTF
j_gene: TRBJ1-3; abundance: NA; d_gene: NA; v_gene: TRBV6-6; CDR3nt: TGTGCCAGCAGTTACGGGGAGCACTCTGGAAACACCATATATTTT; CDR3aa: CASSYGEHSGNTIYF
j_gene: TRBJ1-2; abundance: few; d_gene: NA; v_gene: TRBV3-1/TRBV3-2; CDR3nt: TGTGCCAGCAGCTTCACAGGGCTTTCTATCTATGGCTACACCTTC; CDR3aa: CASSFTGLSIYGYTF
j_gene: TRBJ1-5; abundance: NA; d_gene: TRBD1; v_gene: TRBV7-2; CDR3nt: TGTGCCAGCAGCTCAAGCCTACAGGGGAGAAGCAATCAGCCCCAGCATTTT; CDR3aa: CASSSSLQGRSNQPQHF
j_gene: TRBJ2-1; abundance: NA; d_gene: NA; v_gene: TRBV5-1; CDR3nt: TGCGCCAGCAGGTCCGGACTACAGGTCGATGAGCAGTTCTTC; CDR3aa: CASRSGLQVDEQFF
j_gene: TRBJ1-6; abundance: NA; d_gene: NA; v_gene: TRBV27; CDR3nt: TGTGCCAGCAATACAGTTAATTCACCCCTCCACTTT; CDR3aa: CASNTVNSPLHF
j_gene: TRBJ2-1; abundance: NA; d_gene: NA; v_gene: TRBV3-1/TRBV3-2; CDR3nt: TGTGCCAGCAGCTCGCGTAGCGGCGACGAGTACAATGAGCAGTTCTTC; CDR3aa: CASSSRSGDEYNEQFF
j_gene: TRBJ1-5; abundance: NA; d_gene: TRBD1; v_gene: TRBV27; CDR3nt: TGTGCCAGCAGTACCGGGACAGGGGGCGCACAGCCCCAGCATTTT; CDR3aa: CASSTGTGGAQPQHF
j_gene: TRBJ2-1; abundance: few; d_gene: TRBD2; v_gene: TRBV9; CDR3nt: TGTGCCAGCAGCCCACAAGCGGGGGGGCCTTACAATGAGCAGTTCTTC; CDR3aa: CASSPQAGGPYNEQFF
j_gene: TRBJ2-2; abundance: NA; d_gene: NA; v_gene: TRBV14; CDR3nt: TGTGCCAGCAGCCTATCGACAGGAGGCACCGGGGAGCTGTTTTTT; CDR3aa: CASSLSTGGTGELFF
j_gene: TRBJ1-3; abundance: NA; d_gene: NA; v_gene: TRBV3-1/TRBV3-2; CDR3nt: TGTGCCAGCAGCCTACAGGGATCGGGTGGAAACACCATATATTTT; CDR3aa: CASSLQGSGGNTIYF